Listed here are 27 T cell receptor beta chains from one sample, sequenced in a study of CD8 T cells in Susac syndrome. cDNA came from 0.5 to 1 ug RNA primed by random hexamers. TCRdb fed the immunoSEQ multiplex PCR reads into MiXCR, producing one record per CDR3 protein. This repertoire shows under 200,000 distinct CDR3 sequences, 94% found once; its top ten account for over 0.095%. Sequencing used CD4+ T cells from PBMCs. The receptor source for this set is a human donor with Susac syndrome.

The table lists this clonotype with a few counts. The CDR3 bases are TGTGCCAGCAGTCCTACCGGGACAGGGGTCCACGAGCAGTACTTC. Protein product: CASSPTGTGVHEQYF. The chain carries TRBV9 and TRBJ2-7, with TRBD1 identical over 10 bases. The germline V gene encodes CDR1 SGDLS and CDR2 YYNGEE. With 5 bases clipped from V and 5 bases from J, the junction kept 10 bases outside the gene matches. This CDR3 has 15 residues.

This clonotype has only one observation. The rearrangement links TRBV29-1 to TRBJ2-3, with 10 bases matching TRBD1. The CDR3 is 12 amino acids. Germline CDR1 SQVTM, CDR2 ANQGSEA. V was pared by 7 bases and J by 6 bases, with 4 bases of the junction left unmatched. This chain's CDR3 is CSGTGGSDTQYF. CDR3 sequence (DNA): TGCAGCGGGACAGGGGGATCGGATACGCAGTATTTT.

DNA of the CDR3: TGTGCCAGCAGCCTTTATTTTGTTCGCAGCTCCTACAATGAGCAGTTCTTC. Its translation: CASSLYFVRSSYNEQFF. The chain uses TRBV3-1 and TRBJ2-1; no firm D call. Germline V gives CDR1 LGHDT, CDR2 YNNKEL (reference sequence). This CDR3 is 17 amino acids long. Between the trimmed V and J ends, which lost 4 bases and 0 bases, there was a span of 16 bases.

The chain carries TRBV7-2 and TRBJ1-6; D is perhaps TRBD1 (5 bases). The CDR3 is 14 residues long. V lost 6 bases, J lost 8 bases, and 14 bases lay in between. The germline gives CDR1 SGHTA, CDR2 FQGNSA. The CDR3 DNA sequence: TGTGCCAGCAGTCTCAGGGTATTGGATTCACCCCTCCACTTT. This gives the protein CASSLRVLDSPLHF.

In DNA, the CDR3 is TGTGCCAGCAGCCAAGGGACAGATACCTATGGCTACACCTTC. Translated, it gives CASSQGTDTYGYTF. This chain uses TRBV3-1 with TRBJ1-2; perhaps TRBD1 as D (6 bases). The germline V gene has CDR1 LGHDT and CDR2 YNNKEL (reference sequence). Trimming took 1 base from V and 4 from J, leaving 10 bases between them. The CDR3 runs to 14 residues.

The rearrangement joins TRBV29-1 to TRBJ1-2; TRBD1 matches at 8 bases. This CDR3 has 14 residues. After removal of 7 bases from V and 5 bases from J, the junction contained 12 bases not matched to a gene. CDR1 SQVTM and CDR2 ANQGSEA come from the germline V gene. CDR3 nucleotides: TGCAGCGCCCAGAGGCCAGGGGGCATGTATGGCTACACCTTC. This codes for CSAQRPGGMYGYTF.

The chain recombines TRBV29-1 with TRBJ2-2; a possible D gene is TRBD1 (6 bases). This CDR3 region has 13 residues. V lost 7 bases to trimming and J lost 2 bases, with 11 bases between them. Looked up from germline, CDR1 is SQVTM and CDR2 is ANQGSEA. CDR3 sequence: CSGNRDNTGELFF. In DNA, the CDR3 is TGCAGCGGTAACAGGGATAACACCGGGGAGCTGTTTTTT.

The rearrangement links TRBV28 to TRBJ1-2; TRBD1 matches 8 bases. Looked up from germline, CDR1 is MDHEN and CDR2 is SYDVKM. This CDR3 comprises 14 residues. The ends lost 6 bases at V and 4 bases at J; junction bases unmatched: 7. CDR3 sequence (DNA): TGTGCCAGCAGCTGGCCGGACAGGGCCTATGGCTACACCTTC. This encodes CASSWPDRAYGYTF.

The chain uses TRBV20-1 and TRBJ1-5; tentatively, D is TRBD1 (6 bases). The germline V gene has CDR1 DFQATT and CDR2 SNEGSKA (reference sequence). The V and J ends lost 6 bases and 3 bases respectively, with 9 bases between them. The CDR3 runs 12 residues. CDR3 coding DNA: TGCAGTGCCGACAGGCCCAATCAGCCCCAGCATTTT. It codes for CSADRPNQPQHF.

The chain links TRBV12-3 or TRBV12-4 to TRBJ1-1; D gene unclear. The CDR3 contains 14 residues. Trimming stripped 0 bases from V and 2 bases from J, with 7 bases between. The CDR3 coding sequence is TGTGCCAGCAGTTTAGCGCAAAAAAACACTGAAGCTTTCTTT. As protein: CASSLAQKNTEAFF.

The chain has TRBV4-1 and TRBJ1-1; D is uncertain. In germline, CDR1 is MGHRA, CDR2 YSYEKL. Trimming removed 4 bases from V and 3 bases from J, with 12 bases in between. This CDR3 region has 14 residues. CDR3 DNA sequence: TGCGCCAGCAGCCTAAAGGTGCGGGACACTGAAGCTTTCTTT. Protein product: CASSLKVRDTEAFF.

This clonotype has just a few counts. The chain carries TRBV2 and TRBJ2-5; 11 bases fit TRBD2. The CDR3 length is 14 residues. Germline values: CDR1 SNHLY, CDR2 FYNNEI. V was pared by 4 bases and J by 2 bases, with 0 bases of the junction left unmatched. The CDR3 DNA reads as TGTGCCAGCAGTGGACTAGCGGGGCAAGAGACCCAGTACTTC. The encoded protein is CASSGLAGQETQYF.

This sequence joins TRBV4-1 and TRBJ1-1; D unresolved. The germline CDR1 and CDR2 sequences are MGHRA and YSYEKL. Trimming took 0 bases from V and 8 from J, leaving 10 bases between them. The CDR3 contains 13 residues. This chain's CDR3 is CASSQEGFGEAFF. DNA of the CDR3: TGCGCCAGCAGCCAAGAGGGTTTTGGAGAAGCTTTCTTT.

The chain couples TRBV29-1 to TRBJ1-6, with TRBD1 matching over 8 bases. Looked up from germline, CDR1 is SQVTM and CDR2 is ANQGSEA. The V and J ends lost 7 bases and 6 bases, in that order; junction bases with no gene match: 5. The CDR3 totals 13 residues. The CDR3 DNA sequence: TGCAGCGCGCAGGGGGCGATTAATTCACCCCTCCACTTT. It codes for CSAQGAINSPLHF.

The chain recombines TRBV5-4 with TRBJ1-5; D is ambiguous. V lost 4 bases and J 0 bases, leaving 8 bases between the germline ends. In germline, CDR1 is SGHNT, CDR2 YYREEE (reference sequence). The CDR3 runs to 14 residues. The chain's CDR3 is CASSAANSNQPQHF. The CDR3, as DNA: TGTGCCAGCAGCGCTGCGAATAGCAATCAGCCCCAGCATTTT. The entire variable domain, with the rest obtained from reference TRBV5-4 and TRBJ1-5, is as follows: ETGVTQSPTHLIKTRGQQVTLRCSSQSGHNTVSWYQQALGQGPQFIFQYYREEENGRGNFPPRFSGLQFPNYSSELNVNALELDDSALYLCASSAANSNQPQHFGDGTRLSIL.

CDR3 coding DNA: TGTGCCAGCAGCTTACTCAGGACAGATACCTACGAGCAGTACTTC. As protein: CASSLLRTDTYEQYF. The V call is TRBV7-9, the J call TRBJ2-7; the D gene is possibly TRBD1 (6 bases). V lost 2 bases and J lost 2, with 13 bases in between. Germline V lookup: CDR1 SEHNR, CDR2 FQNEAQ (reference sequence). The CDR3 sequence is 15 residues long.

This clonotype was observed once. J is TRBJ1-2 and V is TRBV29-1; 7 bases map to TRBD1. The CDR3 spans 14 residues. Germline-derived CDR1 and CDR2 are SQVTM and ANQGSEA. With V trimmed by 7 bases and J by 4 bases, 12 bases remained unmatched. The CDR3: CSAWGQSSFYGYTF. The CDR3 DNA reads TGCAGCGCCTGGGGACAGTCAAGCTTCTATGGCTACACCTTC.

The chain employs TRBV19 and TRBJ1-5, with D unclear. In germline, CDR1 is LNHDA, CDR2 SQIVND (reference sequence). Trimming removed 5 bases from V and 7 bases from J, with 9 bases in between. The CDR3 covers 12 residues. CDR3 region: CASSLISQPQHF. The CDR3 DNA reads TGTGCCAGTAGTCTGATCAGCCAGCCCCAGCATTTT.

The chain employs TRBV6-1 and TRBJ1-2; TRBD1 matches at 7 bases. Germline V CDR1 and CDR2: MNHNS, SASEGT. The CDR3 runs 16 residues. V was pared by 5 bases and J by 1 base, with 10 bases of the junction left unmatched. CDR3: CASSIGTESFNYGYTF. The CDR3 coding sequence is TGTGCCAGCAGTATCGGGACAGAGAGTTTTAACTATGGCTACACCTTC.

V usage is TRBV27 and J usage is TRBJ1-2; D not resolved. The CDR3 is 14 residues long. V was cut by 4 bases and J by 5 bases, with 14 bases left in between. Per the germline V gene, CDR1 is MNHEY and CDR2 is SMNVEV (reference sequence). The DNA of the CDR3 is TGTGCCAGCAGTTCTGAGACGCTCCTTTATGGCTACACCTTC. It is translated as CASSSETLLYGYTF.

The V gene is TRBV6-2 or TRBV6-3, the J gene TRBJ2-7; 10 bases align to TRBD1. The CDR3 runs to 15 residues. V lost 7 bases to trimming and J lost 5 bases; unmatched junction nucleotides: 11. Per the germline V gene, CDR1 is MNHEY and CDR2 is SVGEGT. This CDR3 reads CASKDQTGGLDEQYF. The CDR3 DNA is TGTGCCAGCAAAGACCAGACAGGGGGCTTGGACGAGCAGTACTTC.

The chain is built from TRBV20-1 and TRBJ2-4; 7 bases are shared with TRBD1. The CDR3 extends over 15 amino acids. Germline V gives CDR1 DFQATT, CDR2 SNEGSKA (reference sequence). J gave up 7 bases and V 3 bases, and 12 bases lay outside the gene matches. CDR3 loop: CSASPGQVPGNIQYF. CDR3 coding DNA: TGCAGTGCTAGTCCCGGACAGGTCCCAGGGAACATTCAGTACTTC.

The chain has TRBV7-2 and TRBJ2-1; D possibly corresponds to TRBD1 (5 bases). Trimming cost V 6 bases and J 0 bases, with 6 bases left between them. Germline V gene lookup returns CDR1 SGHTA and CDR2 FQGNSA. CDR3 size: 13 residues. CDR3 DNA: TGTGCCAGCAGAACAGGCTCCTACAATGAGCAGTTCTTC. Its translation: CASRTGSYNEQFF.

This chain links TRBV20-1 with TRBJ2-4; D unclear. CDR3 length: 17 amino acids. V lost 0 bases and J lost 1, with 16 bases in between. Germline V gives CDR1 DFQATT, CDR2 SNEGSKA (reference sequence). For the CDR3, the DNA is TGCAGTGCTAGAGATCAGAGTCCGATGGGGGCCAAAAACATTCAGTACTTC. As protein: CSARDQSPMGAKNIQYF.

The chain has TRBV15 and TRBJ1-4, with D possibly TRBD1 on 6 matching bases. The CDR3 is 15 amino acids. The V gene's germline CDR1 is LNHNV and CDR2 YYDKDF (reference sequence). V lost 5 bases and J 7 bases, leaving 17 bases between the germline ends. CDR3 region: CATSRGRDTSEKLFF. DNA for the CDR3: TGTGCCACCAGCCGGGGGAGGGACACGAGTGAAAAACTGTTTTTT.

V and J are TRBV3-1 and TRBJ1-5, with D uncertain. CDR1 is LGHDT, CDR2 YNNKEL, per germline (reference sequence). Trimming removed 1 base at V and 7 bases at J, with 11 bases between. This CDR3 region has 14 residues. The CDR3 protein is CASSQGGSEQPQHF. CDR3 coding DNA: TGTGCCAGCAGCCAAGGCGGGTCGGAACAGCCCCAGCATTTT.

This clonotype has only one observation. The V call is TRBV6-5, the J call TRBJ1-1; possible D gene TRBD1, 5 bases. The CDR3 extends over 13 amino acids. Germline V lookup: CDR1 MNHEY, CDR2 SVGAGI. With 2 bases removed from V and 1 base from J, the gap between germline ends came to 5 bases. The CDR3 DNA reads TGTGCCAGCAGTTACAGGGGGAACACTGAAGCTTTCTTT. This translates into CASSYRGNTEAFF.